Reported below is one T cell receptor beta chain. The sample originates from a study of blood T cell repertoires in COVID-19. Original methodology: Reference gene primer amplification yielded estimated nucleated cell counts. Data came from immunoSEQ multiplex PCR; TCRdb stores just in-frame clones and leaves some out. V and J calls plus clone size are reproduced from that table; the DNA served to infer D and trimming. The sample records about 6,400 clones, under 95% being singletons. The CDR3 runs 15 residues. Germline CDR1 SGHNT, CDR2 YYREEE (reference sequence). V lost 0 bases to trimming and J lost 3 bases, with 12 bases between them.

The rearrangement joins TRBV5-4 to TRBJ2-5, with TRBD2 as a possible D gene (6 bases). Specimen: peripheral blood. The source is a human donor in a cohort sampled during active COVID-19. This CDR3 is CASSLVGREEETQYF. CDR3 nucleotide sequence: TGTGCCAGCAGCTTGGTGGGCAGGGAGGAAGAGACCCAGTACTTC.